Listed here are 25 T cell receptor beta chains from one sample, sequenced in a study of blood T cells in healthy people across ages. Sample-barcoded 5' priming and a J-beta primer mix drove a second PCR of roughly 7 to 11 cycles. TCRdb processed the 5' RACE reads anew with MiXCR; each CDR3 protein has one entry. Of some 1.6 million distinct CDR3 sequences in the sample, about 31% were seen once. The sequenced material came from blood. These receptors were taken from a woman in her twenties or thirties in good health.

CDR3 loop: CASTTGNYGYTF. DNA of the CDR3: TGTGCCAGCACCACGGGTAACTATGGCTACACCTTC. The chain links TRBV3-1 to TRBJ1-2; D is uncertain. Germline-derived CDR1 and CDR2 are LGHDT and YNNKEL (reference sequence). There are 12 residues in the CDR3. Trimming removed 7 bases from V and 1 base from J, with 7 bases in between.

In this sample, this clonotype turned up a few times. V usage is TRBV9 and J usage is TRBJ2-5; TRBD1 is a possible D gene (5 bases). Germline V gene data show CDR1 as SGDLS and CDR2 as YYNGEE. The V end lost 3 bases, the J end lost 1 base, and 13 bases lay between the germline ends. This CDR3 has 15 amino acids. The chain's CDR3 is CASSGGYVTQETQYF. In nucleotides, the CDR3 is TGTGCCAGCAGCGGGGGCTACGTAACCCAAGAGACCCAGTACTTC.

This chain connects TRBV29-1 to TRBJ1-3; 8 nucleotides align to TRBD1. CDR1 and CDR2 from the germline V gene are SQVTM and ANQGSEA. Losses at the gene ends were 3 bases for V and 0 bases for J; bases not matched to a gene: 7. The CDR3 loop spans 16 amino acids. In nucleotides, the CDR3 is TGCAGCGTTGAGGACATGGACAGGGACTCTGGAAACACCATATATTTT. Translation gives CSVEDMDRDSGNTIYF.

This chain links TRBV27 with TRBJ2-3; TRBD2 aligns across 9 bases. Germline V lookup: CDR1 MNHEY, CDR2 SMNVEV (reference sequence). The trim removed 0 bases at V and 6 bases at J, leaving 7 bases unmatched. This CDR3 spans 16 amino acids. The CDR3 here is CASSLSALAGWDTQYF. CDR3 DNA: TGTGCCAGCAGTTTATCTGCCCTAGCGGGATGGGATACGCAGTATTTT.

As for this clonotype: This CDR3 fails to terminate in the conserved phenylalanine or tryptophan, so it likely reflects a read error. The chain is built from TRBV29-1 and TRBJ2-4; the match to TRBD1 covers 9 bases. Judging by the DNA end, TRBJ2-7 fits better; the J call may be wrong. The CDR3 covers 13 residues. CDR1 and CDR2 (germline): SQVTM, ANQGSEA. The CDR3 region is CSVTGTGSYEQYC. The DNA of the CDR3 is TGCAGCGTTACCGGGACAGGGAGCTACGAGCAGTACTGC.

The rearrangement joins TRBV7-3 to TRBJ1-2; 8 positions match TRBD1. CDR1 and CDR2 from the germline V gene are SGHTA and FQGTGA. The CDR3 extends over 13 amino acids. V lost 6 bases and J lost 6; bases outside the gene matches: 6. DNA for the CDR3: TGTGCCAGCAGTTTACAGGGGGACGATGGCTACACCTTC. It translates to CASSLQGDDGYTF.

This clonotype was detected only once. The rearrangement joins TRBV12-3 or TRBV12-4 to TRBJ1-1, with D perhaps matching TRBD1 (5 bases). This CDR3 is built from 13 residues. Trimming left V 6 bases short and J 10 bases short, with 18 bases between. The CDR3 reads CASRVGLLGPAFF. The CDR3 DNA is TGTGCCAGCAGAGTGGGATTATTGGGGCCAGCTTTCTTT.

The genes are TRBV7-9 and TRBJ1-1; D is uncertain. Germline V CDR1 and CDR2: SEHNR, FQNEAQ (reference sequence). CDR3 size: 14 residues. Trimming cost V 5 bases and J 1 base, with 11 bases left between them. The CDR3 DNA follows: TGTGCCAGCAGCCCGATGACAAGGAACACTGAAGCTTTCTTT. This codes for CASSPMTRNTEAFF.

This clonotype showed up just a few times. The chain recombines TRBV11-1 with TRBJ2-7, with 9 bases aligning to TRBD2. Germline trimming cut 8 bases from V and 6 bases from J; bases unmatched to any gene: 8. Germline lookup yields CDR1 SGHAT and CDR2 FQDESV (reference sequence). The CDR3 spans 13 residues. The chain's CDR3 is CASAGGPRAEQYF. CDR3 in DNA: TGTGCCAGCGCGGGAGGGCCACGTGCCGAGCAGTACTTC.

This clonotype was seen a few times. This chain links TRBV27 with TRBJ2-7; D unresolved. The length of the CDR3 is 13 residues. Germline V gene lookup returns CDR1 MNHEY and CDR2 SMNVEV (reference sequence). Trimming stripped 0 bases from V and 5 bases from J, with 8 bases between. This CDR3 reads CASSLSPPNEQYF. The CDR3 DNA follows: TGTGCCAGCAGTTTATCCCCTCCAAACGAGCAGTACTTC.

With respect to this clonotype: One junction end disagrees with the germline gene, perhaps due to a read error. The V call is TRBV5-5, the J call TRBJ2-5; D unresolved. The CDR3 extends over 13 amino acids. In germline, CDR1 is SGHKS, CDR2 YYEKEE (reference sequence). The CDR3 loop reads CASGLEGPGTQYF. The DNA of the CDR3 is TGTGCCAGCGGCTTGGAAGGCCCGGGGACCCAGTACTTC.

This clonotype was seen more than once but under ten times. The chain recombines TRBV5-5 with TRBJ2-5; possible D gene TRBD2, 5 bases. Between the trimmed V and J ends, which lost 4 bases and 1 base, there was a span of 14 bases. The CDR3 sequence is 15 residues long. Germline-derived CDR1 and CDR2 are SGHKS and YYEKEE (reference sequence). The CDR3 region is CASSQSSGSQETQYF. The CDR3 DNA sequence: TGTGCCAGCAGCCAGTCGAGCGGTAGCCAAGAGACCCAGTACTTC.

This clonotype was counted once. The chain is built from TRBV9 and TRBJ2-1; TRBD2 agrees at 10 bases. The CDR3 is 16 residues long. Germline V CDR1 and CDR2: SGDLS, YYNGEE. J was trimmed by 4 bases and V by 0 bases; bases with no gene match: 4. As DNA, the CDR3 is TGTGCCAGCAGCGTAGAGCTACTAGCGGGGTACAATGAGCAGTTCTTC. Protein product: CASSVELLAGYNEQFF. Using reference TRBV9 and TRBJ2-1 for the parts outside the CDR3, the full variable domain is DSGVTQTPKHLITATGQRVTLRCSPRSGDLSVYWYQQSLDQGLQFLIQYYNGEERAKGNILERFSAQQFPDLHSELNLSSLELGDSALYFCASSVELLAGYNEQFFGPGTRLTVL.

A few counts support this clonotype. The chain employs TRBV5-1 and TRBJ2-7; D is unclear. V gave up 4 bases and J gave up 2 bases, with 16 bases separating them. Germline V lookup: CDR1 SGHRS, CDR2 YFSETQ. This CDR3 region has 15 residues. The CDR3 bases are TGCGCCAGCAGCCCCGCCTTGAACTCCCCCTACGAGCAGTACTTC. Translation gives CASSPALNSPYEQYF.

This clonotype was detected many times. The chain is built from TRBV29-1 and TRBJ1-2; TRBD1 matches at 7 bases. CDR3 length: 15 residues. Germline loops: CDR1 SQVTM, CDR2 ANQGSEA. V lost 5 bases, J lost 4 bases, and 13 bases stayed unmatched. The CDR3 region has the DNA TGCAGCGTTTACGACCCGGGACAGAGCATCTATGGCTACACCTTC. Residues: CSVYDPGQSIYGYTF.

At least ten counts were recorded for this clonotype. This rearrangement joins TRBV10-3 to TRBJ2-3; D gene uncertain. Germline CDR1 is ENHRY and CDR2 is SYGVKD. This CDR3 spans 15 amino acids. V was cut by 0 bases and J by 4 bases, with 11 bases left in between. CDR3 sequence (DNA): TGTGCCATCAGTGAGTCAGCCAGGTCCCCAGATACGCAGTATTTT. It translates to CAISESARSPDTQYF.

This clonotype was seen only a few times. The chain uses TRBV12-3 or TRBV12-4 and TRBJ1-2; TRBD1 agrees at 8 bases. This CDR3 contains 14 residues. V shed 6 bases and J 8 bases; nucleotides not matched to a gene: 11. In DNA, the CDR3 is TGTGCCAGCAGCCTCGGACAGGGTCTGTCGGGCTACACCTTC. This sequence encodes CASSLGQGLSGYTF.

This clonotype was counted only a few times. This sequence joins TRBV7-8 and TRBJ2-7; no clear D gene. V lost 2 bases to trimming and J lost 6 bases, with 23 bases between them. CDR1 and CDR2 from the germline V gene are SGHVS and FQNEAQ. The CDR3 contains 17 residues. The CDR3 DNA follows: TGTGCCAGCAGCTTATCACTCGGCAGCTCACCTCTCTGCGAGCAGTACTTC. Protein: CASSLSLGSSPLCEQYF. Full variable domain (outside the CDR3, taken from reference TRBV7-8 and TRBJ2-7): GAGVSQSPRYKVAKRGQDVALRCDPISGHVSLFWYQQALGQGPEFLTYFQNEAQLDKSGLPSDRFFAERPEGSVSTLKIQRTQQEDSAVYLCASSLSLGSSPLCEQYFGPGTRLTVT.

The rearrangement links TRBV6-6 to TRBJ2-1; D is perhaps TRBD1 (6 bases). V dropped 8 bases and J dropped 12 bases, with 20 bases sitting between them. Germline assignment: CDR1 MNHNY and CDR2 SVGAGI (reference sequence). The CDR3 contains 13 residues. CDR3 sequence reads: CASHTTGQKVQFF. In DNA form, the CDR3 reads TGTGCCAGCCATACGACAGGCCAAAAAGTGCAGTTCTTC.

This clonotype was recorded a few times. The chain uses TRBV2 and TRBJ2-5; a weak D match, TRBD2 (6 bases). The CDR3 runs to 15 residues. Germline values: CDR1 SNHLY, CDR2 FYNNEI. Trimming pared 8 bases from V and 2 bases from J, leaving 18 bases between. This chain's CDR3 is CASGGAHPVQETQYF. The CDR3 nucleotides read TGTGCCAGCGGAGGGGCGCACCCCGTACAAGAGACCCAGTACTTC.

CDR3 in DNA: TGTGCCAGCAGCCCGCGACCGGGACTAGCCCTGAATAGTGAGCAGTTCTTC. It codes for CASSPRPGLALNSEQFF. V is TRBV14 and J is TRBJ2-1; 9 nucleotides align to TRBD2. J gave up 9 bases and V 4 bases, and 16 bases lay outside the gene matches. The germline CDR1 and CDR2 sequences are SGHDN and FVKESK. This CDR3 is 17 amino acids long.

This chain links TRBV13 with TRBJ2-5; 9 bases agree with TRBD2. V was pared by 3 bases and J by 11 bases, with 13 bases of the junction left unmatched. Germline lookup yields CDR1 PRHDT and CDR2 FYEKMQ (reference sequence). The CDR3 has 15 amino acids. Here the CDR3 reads CASSFNGGRAEEQYF. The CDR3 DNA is TGTGCCAGCAGCTTTAACGGCGGGAGGGCGGAGGAGCAGTACTTC.

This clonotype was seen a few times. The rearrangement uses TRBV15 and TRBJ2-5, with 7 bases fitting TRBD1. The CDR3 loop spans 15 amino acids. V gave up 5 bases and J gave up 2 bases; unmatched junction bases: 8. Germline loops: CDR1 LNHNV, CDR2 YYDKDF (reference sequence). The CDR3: CATSGRTGQQETQYF. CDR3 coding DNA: TGTGCCACCAGCGGCCGGACGGGACAGCAAGAGACCCAGTACTTC.

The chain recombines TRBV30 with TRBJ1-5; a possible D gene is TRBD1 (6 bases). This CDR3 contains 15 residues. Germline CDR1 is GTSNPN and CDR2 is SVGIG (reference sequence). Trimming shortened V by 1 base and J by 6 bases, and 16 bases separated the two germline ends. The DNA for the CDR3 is TGTGCCTGGAGTGAGGGGGAGGGGATCCGTCAGCCCCAGCATTTT. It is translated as CAWSEGEGIRQPQHF.

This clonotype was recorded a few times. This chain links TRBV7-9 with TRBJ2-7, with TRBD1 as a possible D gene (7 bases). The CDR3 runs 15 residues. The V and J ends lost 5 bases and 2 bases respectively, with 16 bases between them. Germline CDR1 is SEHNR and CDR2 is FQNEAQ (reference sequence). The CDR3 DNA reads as TGTGCCAGCAGCCGCGACGCGGGGACAGCCTACGAGCAGTACTTC. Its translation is CASSRDAGTAYEQYF.